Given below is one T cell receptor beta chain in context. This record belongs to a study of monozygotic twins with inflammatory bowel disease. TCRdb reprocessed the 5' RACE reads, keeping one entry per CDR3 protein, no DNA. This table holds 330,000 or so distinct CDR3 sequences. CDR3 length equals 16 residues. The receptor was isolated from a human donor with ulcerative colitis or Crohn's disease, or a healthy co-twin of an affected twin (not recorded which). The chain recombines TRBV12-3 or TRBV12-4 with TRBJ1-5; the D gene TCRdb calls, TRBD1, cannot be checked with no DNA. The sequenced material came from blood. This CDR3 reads CASSLAAGTANQPQHF.